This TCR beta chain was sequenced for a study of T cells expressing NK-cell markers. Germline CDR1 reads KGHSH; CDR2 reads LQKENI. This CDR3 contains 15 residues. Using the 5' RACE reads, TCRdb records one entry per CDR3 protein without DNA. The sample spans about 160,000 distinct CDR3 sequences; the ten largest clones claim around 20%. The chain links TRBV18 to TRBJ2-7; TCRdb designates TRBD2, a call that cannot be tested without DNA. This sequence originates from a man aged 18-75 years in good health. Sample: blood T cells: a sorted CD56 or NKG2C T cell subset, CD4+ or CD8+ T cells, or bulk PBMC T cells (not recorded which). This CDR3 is CASSPHPSLTYEQYF.